The subject of this entry is one T cell receptor (beta chain). The antigen remains undetermined. Only in-frame clones appear in the TCRdb table, and some are missing; sequencing was by immunoSEQ multiplex PCR. The repertoire holds about 2,900 clones, with roughly a third as singletons. The data stem from a study of T cells in localized non-small cell lung cancer. General observations from the study: There was an association of higher blood T cell density with longer overall survival. There were a median roughly 61 of the top 100 tumor clones appearing in adjacent lung. Multi-region tumor sequencing was not done, so intratumor heterogeneity could not be excluded. Uninvolved nearby lung showed the greatest T cell clonality, exceeding that found in tumor.

The germline V gene has CDR1 LNHDA and CDR2 SQIVND (reference sequence). This CDR3 has 13 amino acids. Trimming removed 3 bases at V and 5 bases at J, with 10 bases between. The chain combines TRBV19 with TRBJ2-5, with a weak D call TRBD2 (6 bases). This TCR came from a male donor at least 60 years old with stage I squamous cell lung carcinoma. This sample comprised lung tumor tissue, obtained before any cancer treatment. The CDR3 spells CASSITGEETQYF. For the CDR3, the DNA is TGTGCCAGTAGTATCACGGGAGAGGAGACCCAGTACTTC.